This passage covers 3 T cell receptor beta chains from one sample sequenced in a study of shared clonotypes between healthy human individuals. Using immunoSEQ multiplex PCR, the repertoire was profiled, and TCRdb retains in-frame clones only, with some absent. The sample yields approximately 640,000 clones, around 72% seen once. Sequencing used memory CD4+ T cells sorted from blood. This sample's subset: CD45RA-negative fraction. These receptor sequences come from a woman aged 25 to 39 in good health.

This chain connects TRBV6-6 to TRBJ2-5; D not certain. The CDR3 contains 14 residues. V was cut by 0 bases and J by 2 bases, with 7 bases left in between. Looked up from germline, CDR1 is MNHNY and CDR2 is SVGAGI (reference sequence). In DNA, the CDR3 is TGTGCCAGCAGTTACTCGTGGGATCAAGAGACCCAGTACTTC. Its protein is CASSYSWDQETQYF.

This clone is a singleton in its sample. The gene calls are TRBV28 and TRBJ1-2; TRBD1 is a possible D gene (6 bases). The CDR3 has 14 residues. Trimming removed 4 bases at V and 4 bases at J, with 13 bases between. Germline CDR1 reads MDHEN; CDR2 reads SYDVKM. As DNA, the CDR3 is TGTGCCAGCAGTTGGACAGCTACTGGCTATGGCTACACCTTC. This gives the protein CASSWTATGYGYTF.

J is TRBJ1-3 and V is TRBV28, with a weak D call TRBD1 (5 bases). The CDR3 length is 17 residues. Trimming pared 5 bases from V and 5 bases from J, leaving 22 bases between. The V gene's germline CDR1 is MDHEN and CDR2 SYDVKM. CDR3 in DNA: TGTGCCAGCAGTCCTCAGACCGGGACCAAGGCTAGAAACACCATATATTTT. As protein: CASSPQTGTKARNTIYF.